In its sample, the clone carrying this T cell receptor (beta chain) was seen a few times. Its antigen is undetermined. Germline CDR1 is MNHEY and CDR2 is SVGEGT. This CDR3 spans 16 amino acids. The V segment lost 5 bases and the J segment 0 bases; nucleotides outside the gene matches: 7. Time point defined: patch test 1, 2 weeks after DPC sensitization. Documented treatment: therapeutic diphenylcyclopropenone sensitization with weekly scalp DPC. This sample is drawn from a study of human T cells and chemical hapten exposure. Background on the study: Patch tests containing 0.01% DPC, applied to the upper back, were read at 6 days. Alopecia areata, totalis and universalis patients, mostly female, were included.

TCRdb re-called the RACE reads through MiXCR, storing one row per CDR3 protein. The sample has some 350,000 distinct CDR3 sequences; under 8% are singletons. The study's findings and limits: Significantly more large CDR3 similarity clusters were formed by expanded TCRs than by controls. Among TCRs, those above 1 in 1000 frequency were unaffected by DPC sensitization.

The chain links TRBV6-2 or TRBV6-3 to TRBJ1-1; TRBD1 agrees at 9 bases. The clonotype was recovered from a young woman with alopecia areata. Some clones in this sample may be carry-over from other donors' samples. The material was whole blood, obtained in connection with sensitization to the hapten diphenylcyclopropenone (DPC). The CDR3 DNA reads TGTGCCAGCAGTAGACCGGGACAGGGATTGAACACTGAAGCTTTCTTT. Protein product: CASSRPGQGLNTEAFF.